Each of the 3 T cell receptor beta chains below was sequenced from the same sample in a study of T cells in Graves' hyperthyroidism and ophthalmopathy (dated by TCRdb to 2018 to 2020). Libraries were prepared through multiplex PCR. Sequenced on an Illumina HiSeq 2000. The TCR beta CDR3 regions were amplified from the RNA transcripts. For the first round of RT-PCR on the TCR CDR3, the HTBI primer set was used together with the Qiagen OneStep RT-PCR kit. TCRdb trimmed the raw reads at Q25, called clones with MiXCR and kept productive beta chains. Every distinct CDR3 protein forms one entry, paired with its most common genes and DNA. For this sample there are about 210,000 distinct CDR3 sequences; roughly 15% appear just once. The ten largest clones add up to approximately 50% of the sample. Sequenced material: blood. The receptors shown here come from a man between 50 and 59 years old with Graves' hyperthyroidism.

This clonotype appeared many times. V usage is TRBV20-1 and J usage is TRBJ2-7, with 7 bases that match TRBD2. The CDR3 extends over 14 amino acids. The V gene end was trimmed by 6 bases and the J gene end by 3 bases; junction bases not matched to a gene: 11. The germline gives CDR1 DFQATT, CDR2 SNEGSKA (reference sequence). The CDR3 spells CSAKTGGSLYEQYF. The CDR3 DNA follows: TGCAGTGCCAAGACGGGAGGTTCCCTCTACGAGCAGTACTTC.

CDR3 DNA sequence: TGCGCCAGCAGCTTTGCAGGGGAAAACACCATATATTTT. Protein: CASSFAGENTIYF. This chain links TRBV5-1 with TRBJ1-3, with a tentative D call TRBD1 (6 bases). In germline, CDR1 is SGHRS, CDR2 YFSETQ. The CDR3 loop spans 13 amino acids. Trimming left V 2 bases short and J 6 bases short, with 9 bases between.

At least ten counts were recorded for this clonotype. The J gene is TRBJ2-7, the V gene TRBV9; D remains ambiguous. From germline, CDR1 is SGDLS and CDR2 YYNGEE. Trimming stripped 0 bases from V and 6 bases from J, with 13 bases between. This CDR3 has 14 amino acids. The CDR3 here is CASSVVEVSTEQYF. CDR3 sequence (DNA): TGTGCCAGCAGCGTAGTAGAGGTTTCTACCGAGCAGTACTTC.